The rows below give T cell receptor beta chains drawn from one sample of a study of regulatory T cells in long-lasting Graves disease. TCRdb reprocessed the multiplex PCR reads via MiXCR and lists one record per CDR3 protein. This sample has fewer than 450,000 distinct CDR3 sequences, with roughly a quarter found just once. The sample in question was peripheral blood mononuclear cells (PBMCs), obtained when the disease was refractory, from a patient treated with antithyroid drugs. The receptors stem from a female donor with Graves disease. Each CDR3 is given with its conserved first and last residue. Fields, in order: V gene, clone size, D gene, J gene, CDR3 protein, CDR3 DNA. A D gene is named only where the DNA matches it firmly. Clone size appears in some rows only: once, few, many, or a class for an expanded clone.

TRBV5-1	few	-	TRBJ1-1	CASSLNQGNTEAFF	TGCGCCAGCAGCTTAAACCAGGGGAACACTGAAGCTTTCTTT
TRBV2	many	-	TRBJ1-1	CASTSSWGGNTEAFF	TGTGCCAGCACCTCGAGTTGGGGAGGGAACACTGAAGCTTTCTTT
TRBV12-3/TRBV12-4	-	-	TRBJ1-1	CASSFTSEAFF	TGTGCCAGCAGTTTCACGTCGGAGGCTTTCTTT
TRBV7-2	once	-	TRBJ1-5	CASNPSGDRNRPQHF	TGTGCCAGCAACCCCTCAGGGGATCGCAATCGGCCCCAGCATTTT
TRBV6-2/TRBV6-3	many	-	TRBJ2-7	CASSYVGRMPDEQYF	TGTGCCAGCAGTTACGTGGGACGCATGCCGGACGAGCAGTACTTC
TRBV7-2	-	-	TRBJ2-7	CASSQVGAGEQYF	TGCGCCAGCAGCCAAGTAGGGGCAGGCGAGCAGTACTTC
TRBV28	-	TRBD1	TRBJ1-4	CASSYGTGMGEKLFF	TGTGCCAGCAGTTACGGGACAGGGATGGGTGAAAAACTGTTTTTT
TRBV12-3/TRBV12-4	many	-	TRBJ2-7	CASSFIWSEQYF	TGTGCCAGCAGTTTTATTTGGAGCGAGCAGTACTTC
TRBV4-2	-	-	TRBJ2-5	CASSQDRILQETQYF	TGTGCCAGCAGCCAAGATCGAATATTACAAGAGACCCAGTACTTC
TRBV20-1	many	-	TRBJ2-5	CSAREETQYF	TGCAGTGCTAGAGAAGAGACCCAGTACTTC
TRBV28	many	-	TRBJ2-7	CASSLGVPYEQYF	TGTGCCAGCAGCTTAGGAGTTCCCTACGAGCAGTACTTC
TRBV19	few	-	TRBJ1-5	CASTQRGHSNQPQHF	TGTGCCAGTACCCAAAGGGGACATAGCAATCAGCCCCAGCATTTT
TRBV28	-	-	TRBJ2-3	CASSLRSTDTQYF	TGTGCCAGCAGTTTAAGGAGCACAGATACGCAGTATTTT
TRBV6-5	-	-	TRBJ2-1	CASSYVPGHYNEQFF	TGTGCCAGCAGTTACGTGCCGGGACACTACAATGAGCAGTTCTTC
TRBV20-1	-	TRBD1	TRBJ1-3	CSAQLWTGFNLSGNTIYF	TGCAGTGCCCAATTGTGGACAGGGTTTAATCTCTCTGGAAACACCATATATTTT
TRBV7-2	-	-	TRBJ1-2	CASSLDSSQETLGYTF	TGTGCCAGCAGCTTAGACTCCTCACAGGAGACATTGGGCTACACCTTC
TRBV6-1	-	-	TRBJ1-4	CASSHTDGNSEKLFF	TGTGCCAGCAGTCACACCGACGGAAACAGTGAAAAACTGTTTTTT
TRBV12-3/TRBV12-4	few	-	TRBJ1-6	CASSAGTNNSPLHF	TGTGCCAGCAGCGCAGGGACTAATAATTCACCCCTCCACTTT
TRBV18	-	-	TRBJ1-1	CASSPVGMNTEAFF	TGTGCCAGCTCACCAGTCGGTATGAACACTGAAGCTTTCTTT
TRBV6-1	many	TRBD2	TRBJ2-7	CASRPGGSYEQYF	TGTGCCAGCAGACCGGGAGGCTCCTACGAGCAGTACTTC
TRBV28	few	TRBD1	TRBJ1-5	CASSRTGVWQGRHQPQHF	TGTGCCAGCAGCCGAACAGGGGTCTGGCAGGGGAGACATCAGCCCCAGCATTTT
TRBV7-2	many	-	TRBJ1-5	CASSGVGRGNQPQHF	TGTGCCAGCAGCGGGGTAGGGCGAGGCAATCAGCCCCAGCATTTT
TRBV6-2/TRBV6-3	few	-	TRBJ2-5	CASSSPEGAETQYF	TGTGCCAGCAGTTCCCCGGAGGGCGCGGAGACCCAGTACTTC
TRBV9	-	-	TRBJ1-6	CASSATDDSPLHF	TGTGCCAGCAGCGCGACGGATGATTCACCCCTCCACTTT
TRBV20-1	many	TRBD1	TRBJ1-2	CSARSMGQGGSPNYGYTF	TGCAGTGCTAGATCTATGGGACAGGGTGGTTCCCCTAACTATGGCTACACCTTC
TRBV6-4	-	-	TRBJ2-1	CASKETDSSYNEQFF	TGTGCCAGCAAGGAGACGGACAGCTCCTACAATGAGCAGTTCTTC
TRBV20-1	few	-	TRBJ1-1	CSASFFRVSGTEAFF	TGCAGTGCTAGTTTTTTTCGCGTCAGTGGCACTGAAGCTTTCTTT
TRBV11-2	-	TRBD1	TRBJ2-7	CASSWTGFVEQYF	TGTGCCAGCAGCTGGACAGGGTTCGTGGAGCAGTACTTC
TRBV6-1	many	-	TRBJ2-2	CASRPRVATGELFF	TGTGCCAGCAGACCTCGGGTGGCGACCGGGGAGCTGTTTTTT
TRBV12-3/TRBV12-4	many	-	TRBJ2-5	CASSLGLQETQYF	TGTGCCAGCAGCTTAGGACTACAAGAGACCCAGTACTTC
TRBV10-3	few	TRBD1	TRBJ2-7	CAISGTGTGVEQYF	TGTGCCATCAGTGGAACCGGGACAGGGGTTGAGCAGTACTTC
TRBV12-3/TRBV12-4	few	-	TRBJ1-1	CASRPQRATTEAFF	TGTGCCAGCAGGCCGCAGAGGGCCACGACTGAAGCTTTCTTT
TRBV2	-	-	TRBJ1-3	CASSVHGSGNTIYF	TGTGCCAGCAGTGTTCACGGTTCGGGAAACACCATATATTTT
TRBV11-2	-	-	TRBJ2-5	CASSLTFPGLETQYF	TGTGCCAGCAGCTTAACCTTCCCCGGATTGGAGACCCAGTACTTC
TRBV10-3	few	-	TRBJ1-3	CAISGQPGNTIYF	TGTGCCATCAGTGGCCAGCCTGGAAACACCATATATTTT
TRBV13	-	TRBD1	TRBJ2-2	CASSFGDRNTGELFF	TGTGCCAGCAGCTTCGGGGACAGGAACACCGGGGAGCTGTTTTTT
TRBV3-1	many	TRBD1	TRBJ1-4	CASSLGLGQGIEKLFF	TGTGCCAGCAGCCTGGGACTCGGACAGGGGATTGAAAAACTGTTTTTT
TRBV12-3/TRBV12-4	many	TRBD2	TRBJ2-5	CASSLSGRVLEETQYF	TGTGCCAGCAGCTTAAGCGGGAGGGTTCTGGAAGAGACCCAGTACTTC
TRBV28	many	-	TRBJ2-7	CASSLGFGSSYEQYF	TGTGCCAGCAGTTTAGGATTCGGGAGTTCCTACGAGCAGTACTTC
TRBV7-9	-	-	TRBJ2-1	CASSRGAGAEQFF	TGTGCCAGCAGCCGCGGGGCCGGGGCCGAGCAGTTCTTC
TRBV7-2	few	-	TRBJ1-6	CASSLAIGGGNSPLHF	TGTGCCAGCAGCTTAGCGATCGGGGGCGGGAATTCACCCCTCCACTTT
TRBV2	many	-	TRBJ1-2	CASSEVGRTNYGYTF	TGTGCCAGCAGTGAAGTTGGGAGAACCAACTATGGCTACACCTTC
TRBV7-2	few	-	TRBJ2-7	CASSPTPPYEQYF	TGTGCCAGCAGCCCCACCCCCCCCTACGAGCAGTACTTC
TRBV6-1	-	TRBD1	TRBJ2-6	CASRKQGSGANVLTF	TGTGCCAGCAGGAAACAGGGGTCCGGGGCCAACGTCCTGACTTTC
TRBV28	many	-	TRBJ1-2	CASSHQRENYGYTF	TGTGCCAGCAGTCACCAGAGGGAAAACTATGGCTACACCTTC
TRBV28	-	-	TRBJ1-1	CASSLSSTSEALF	TGTGCCAGCAGTTTATCGAGTACTTCTGAAGCTCTCTTT
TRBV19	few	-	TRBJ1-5	CASSIKDSYNQPQHF	TGTGCCAGTAGTATTAAGGACAGCTACAATCAGCCCCAGCATTTT
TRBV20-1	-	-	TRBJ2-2	CSATGAPGELFF	TGCAGTGCTACGGGCGCCCCCGGGGAGCTGTTTTTT
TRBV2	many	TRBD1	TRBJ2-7	CASSPDRDYEQYF	TGTGCCAGCAGTCCGGACAGGGACTACGAGCAGTACTTC
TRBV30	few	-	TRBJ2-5	CAWTGSTQETQYF	TGTGCCTGGACAGGGTCCACCCAAGAGACCCAGTACTTC
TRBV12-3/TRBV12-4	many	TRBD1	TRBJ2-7	CASSLTGGGYEQYF	TGTGCCAGCAGCCTGACAGGGGGCGGCTACGAGCAGTACTTC
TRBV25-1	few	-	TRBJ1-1	CASSGRGWAEAFF	TGTGCCAGCAGTGGAAGGGGTTGGGCAGAAGCTTTCTTT
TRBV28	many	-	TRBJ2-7	CASRPTQGVEQYF	TGTGCCAGTCGACCGACCCAAGGAGTCGAGCAGTACTTC
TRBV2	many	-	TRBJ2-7	CASSEVSHTYEQYF	TGTGCCAGCAGTGAAGTTTCCCATACCTACGAGCAGTACTTC
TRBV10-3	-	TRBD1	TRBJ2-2	CAINPDRGGLGGELFF	TGTGCCATCAACCCGGACAGGGGCGGTCTGGGCGGGGAGCTGTTTTTT
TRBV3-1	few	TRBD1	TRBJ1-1	CASSQATGGAWTEAFF	TGTGCCAGCAGCCAAGCAACAGGGGGCGCATGGACTGAAGCTTTCTTT
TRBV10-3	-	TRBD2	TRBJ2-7	CAISEGLGLAGEYIYEQYF	TGTGCCATCAGTGAGGGACTGGGTTTGGCGGGAGAATATATCTACGAGCAGTACTTC